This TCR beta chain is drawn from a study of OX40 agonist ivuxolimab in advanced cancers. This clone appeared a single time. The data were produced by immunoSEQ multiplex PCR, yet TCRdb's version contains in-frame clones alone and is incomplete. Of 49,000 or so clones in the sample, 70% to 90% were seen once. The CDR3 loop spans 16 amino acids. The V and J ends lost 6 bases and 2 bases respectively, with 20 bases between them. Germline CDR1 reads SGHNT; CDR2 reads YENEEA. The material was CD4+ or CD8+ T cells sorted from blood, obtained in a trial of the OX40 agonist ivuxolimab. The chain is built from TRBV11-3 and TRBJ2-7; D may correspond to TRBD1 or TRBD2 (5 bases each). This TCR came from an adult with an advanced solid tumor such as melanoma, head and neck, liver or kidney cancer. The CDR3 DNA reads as TGTGCCAGCAGTTTCTCGATGGGGGAACTTACCTACGAGCAGTACTTC. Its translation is CASSFSMGELTYEQYF.